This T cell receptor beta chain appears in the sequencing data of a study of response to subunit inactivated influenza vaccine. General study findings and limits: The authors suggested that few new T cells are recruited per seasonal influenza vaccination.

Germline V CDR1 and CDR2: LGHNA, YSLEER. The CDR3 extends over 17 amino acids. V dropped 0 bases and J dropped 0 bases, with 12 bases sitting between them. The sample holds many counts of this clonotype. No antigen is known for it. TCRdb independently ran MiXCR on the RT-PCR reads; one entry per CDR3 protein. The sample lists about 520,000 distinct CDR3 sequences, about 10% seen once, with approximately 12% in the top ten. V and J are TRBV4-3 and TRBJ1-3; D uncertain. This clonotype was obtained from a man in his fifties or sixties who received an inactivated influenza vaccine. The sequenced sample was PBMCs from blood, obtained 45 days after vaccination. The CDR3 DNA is TGCGCCAGCAGCCAAGATTTATGGCGTCTCTCTGGAAACACCATATATTTT. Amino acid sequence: CASSQDLWRLSGNTIYF.